The T cell receptor (beta chain) described here comes from a study of cytomegalovirus exposure and HLA in healthy donors. The PCR made use of 60 Vbeta and 13 Jbeta primers. TCRdb's copy holds only in-frame clones and misses some; the assay was immunoSEQ multiplex PCR. The table has some 140,000 clones, about four fifths seen once. CDR3 length: 14 residues. The V gene end was trimmed by 7 bases and the J gene end by 2 bases; junction bases not matched to a gene: 8. Germline CDR1 and CDR2: SGHRS and YFSETQ. This clone was counted only a few times. The antigen is undetermined. Findings and limits, study-wide: Across all donors, roughly uniform sequencing depth was an assumption of the presence/absence analyses. CMV serostatus was the only immune exposure information that was available. Upon later analysis, HLA-associated TCR beta chains proved more clonally expanded than other, equally common chains.

The sequenced sample consisted of PBMCs. This receptor was taken from a female donor in good health and CMV-seronegative. V is TRBV5-1 and J is TRBJ1-2, with 7 nucleotides matching TRBD1. In nucleotides, the CDR3 is TGCGCCAGCGGTTCCGGGACAGTGAACTATGGCTACACCTTC. It yields the protein CASGSGTVNYGYTF.